This T cell receptor (beta chain) was captured in a study of CDR3 diversity in severe acne. TCRdb analysed the PCR reads with MiXCR anew, one entry per CDR3 protein. The sample includes roughly 100,000 distinct CDR3 sequences, under 60% of them seen just once. CDR3 length: 13 residues. Trimming pared 5 bases from V and 6 bases from J, leaving 14 bases between. Germline assignment: CDR1 MGHDK and CDR2 SYGVNS. What was sequenced was blood. The chain links TRBV25-1 to TRBJ2-7; possible D gene TRBD2, 5 bases. This TCR was sampled from a male donor with acne. CDR3: CASSPLLVSEQYF. CDR3 in DNA: TGTGCCAGCAGTCCCTTACTAGTCTCCGAGCAGTACTTC.